These T cell receptor beta chains were read from a single sample in a study of blood T cell repertoires in COVID-19. Profiling relied on immunoSEQ multiplex PCR, and the TCRdb table lists in-frame clones only, not all of them. The table shows fewer than 200,000 clones, with 70% to 85% occurring only once. The sequenced sample consisted of PBMCs or T cells enriched from blood (not recorded which). The receptors shown here come from a man aged 50-60 years who had recovered from COVID-19. CDR3s include the opening cysteine and the closing phenylalanine or tryptophan. A D gene is named only where the DNA matches it firmly. Rows give clone size only sometimes, using once, few, many, or a class for an expanded clone.

d_gene | abundance | j_gene | v_gene | CDR3nt | CDR3aa
. | . | TRBJ1-1 | TRBV5-1 | TGCGCCAGCAGCCGGGGGGAGGGAATGAACACTGAAGCTTTCTTT | CASSRGEGMNTEAFF
TRBD1 | . | TRBJ1-1 | TRBV28 | TGTGCCAGCAGTGTACGACAGGGGGCAGGAGAGACTGAAGCTTTCTTT | CASSVRQGAGETEAFF
TRBD1 | . | TRBJ2-7 | TRBV4-2 | TGTGCCAGCAGCCGATTAGGGGACAGCTCCTACGAGCAGTACTTC | CASSRLGDSSYEQYF
. | . | TRBJ2-1 | TRBV6-5 | TGTGCCAGCAGTATGGGGGGGGCCCGGGACAATGAGCAGTTCTTC | CASSMGGARDNEQFF
. | . | TRBJ1-2 | TRBV2 | TGTGCCAGCAGTCCACAGGATAACTATGGCTACACCTTC | CASSPQDNYGYTF
TRBD1 | few | TRBJ2-1 | TRBV15 | TGTGCCACCAGCAGAGACCAGGGGGACTACAATGAGCAGTTCTTC | CATSRDQGDYNEQFF
. | . | TRBJ1-1 | TRBV5-8 | TGTGCCAGCAGCCGCGGGACTCTGGGCACTGAAGCTTTCTTT | CASSRGTLGTEAFF
TRBD2 | once | TRBJ2-5 | TRBV7-2 | TGTGCCAGCAGCTTACGAGGGAGGGGACAAGAGACCCAGTACTTC | CASSLRGRGQETQYF
. | . | TRBJ1-4 | TRBV7-6 | TGTGCCAGCAGCCCGCAGCGGGGTGCAACTAATGAAAAACTGTTTTTT | CASSPQRGATNEKLFF
TRBD2 | . | TRBJ2-7 | TRBV18 | TGTGCCAGCTCGCCGGGTCCGGGGGGGACCGAGCAGTACTTC | CASSPGPGGTEQYF
. | . | TRBJ1-2 | TRBV2 | TGTGCCAGCAAACGGCAGGCAACGAATGGCTACACCTTC | CASKRQATNGYTF
. | . | TRBJ1-4 | TRBV10-3 | TGTGCCATCAGGGCAGGGGATTTTGGTGAAAAACTGTTTTTT | CAIRAGDFGEKLFF
TRBD1 | few | TRBJ2-1 | TRBV6-5 | TGTGCCAGCAGGGACAGGGGGTCCTACAATGAGCAGTTCTTC | CASRDRGSYNEQFF
. | once | TRBJ2-5 | TRBV6-1 | TGTGCCAGCAGTGATTTGGTCAGGATGACGGAGACCCAGTACTTC | CASSDLVRMTETQYF
. | . | TRBJ2-3 | TRBV27 | TGTGCCAGCACCCTCTCGCCGGGGTATGCGCAGTATTTT | CASTLSPGYAQYF
TRBD1 | . | TRBJ1-1 | TRBV14 | TGTGCCAGCAGCCAAGGGGACAGGGCTGCTTTCTTT | CASSQGDRAAFF
. | . | TRBJ2-7 | TRBV9 | TGTGCCAGCAGCGTAGAGGGGGTAGGGGCCTACGAGCAGTACTTC | CASSVEGVGAYEQYF
. | . | TRBJ2-6 | TRBV19 | TGTGCCAGTAGTATAGCAGGGGTTGGGGCCAACGTCCTGACTTTC | CASSIAGVGANVLTF
TRBD2 | once | TRBJ2-5 | TRBV5-1 | TGCGCCAGCAGTTCTAGCGGGGGGGTGGAGACCCAGTACTTC | CASSSSGGVETQYF
TRBD1 | . | TRBJ1-1 | TRBV27 | TGTGCCAGCAGTCCCGAGACAGGGATTAACACTGAAGCTTTCTTT | CASSPETGINTEAFF
. | . | TRBJ2-5 | TRBV3-1/TRBV3-2 | TGTGCCAGCAGCCGGTACAGGGTTCAAGAGACCCAGTACTTC | CASSRYRVQETQYF
. | . | TRBJ1-1 | TRBV5-1 | TGCGCCAGCAGCCCGGGAAACACTGAAGCTTTCTTT | CASSPGNTEAFF
TRBD1 | few | TRBJ1-5 | TRBV23-1 | TGCGCCAGCAGTTCCAGGGGGATATATCGGGATCAGCCCCAGCATTTT | CASSSRGIYRDQPQHF
TRBD1 | . | TRBJ1-6 | TRBV6-6 | TGTGCCAGCAGTTACGGACAGGGGAGGGGGAATTCACCCCTCCACTTT | CASSYGQGRGNSPLHF
TRBD2 | . | TRBJ2-7 | TRBV2 | TGTGCCAGCGGTCACGGGACTAGCGGCTCCTACGAGCAGTACTTC | CASGHGTSGSYEQYF